This is a list of T cell receptor beta chains from one sample in a study of Graves' ophthalmopathy and Graves' hyperthyroidism. TCRdb reprocessed the multiplex PCR reads with MiXCR, giving one entry per CDR3 protein. Among approximately 640,000 distinct CDR3 sequences listed, roughly two fifths were seen once. Input material: peripheral blood. The source of these receptors is an adult man with Graves' ophthalmopathy. CDR3s include the opening cysteine and the closing phenylalanine or tryptophan. The D gene is left open where the match is weak. Some rows have no size entry. The others give once, few or many, or a class for an expanded clone.

d_call j_call v_call clone_size cdr3_aa cdr3_nt
TRBD1 TRBJ1-1 TRBV7-2 once CASGQGAAGNTEAFF TGTGCCAGCGGACAGGGGGCCGCGGGGAACACTGAAGCTTTCTTT
. TRBJ2-7 TRBV6-1 few CASSEALGVSYEQYF TGTGCCAGCAGTGAAGCCCTGGGGGTCTCCTACGAGCAGTACTTC
. TRBJ1-3 TRBV7-9 once CASSPMQGRGNTIYF TGTGCCAGCAGCCCCATGCAGGGGAGGGGAAACACCATATATTTT
. TRBJ1-3 TRBV18 . CATPQGIGNTIYF TGTGCCACCCCGCAGGGGATTGGAAACACCATATATTTT
TRBD2 TRBJ2-7 TRBV20-1 few CSARGTSGRYEQYF TGCAGTGCTAGAGGGACTAGCGGGAGGTACGAGCAGTACTTC
. TRBJ1-1 TRBV10-3 many CAISESRGTEAFF TGTGCCATCAGTGAGTCTAGGGGGACTGAAGCTTTCTTT
TRBD2 TRBJ2-3 TRBV12-3/TRBV12-4 . CASSLGGSIKDTQYF TGTGCCAGCAGTTTGGGCGGGAGTATAAAAGATACGCAGTATTTT
. TRBJ1-2 TRBV5-4 . CASSFSFQTSVYGYTF TGTGCCAGCAGCTTTTCTTTTCAGACGTCTGTCTATGGCTACACCTTC
TRBD1 TRBJ1-4 TRBV2 . CASRSVDRANEKLFF TGTGCCAGCAGGAGTGTGGACAGGGCGAACGAAAAACTGTTTTTT
TRBD1 TRBJ2-7 TRBV5-1 . CASSLDPGQAYEQYF TGCGCCAGCAGCCTAGATCCGGGACAGGCGTACGAGCAGTACTTC
TRBD2 TRBJ2-5 TRBV15 . CATSEGPAGGRETQYF TGTGCCACCAGCGAGGGACCTGCGGGGGGGCGAGAGACCCAGTACTTC
. TRBJ1-5 TRBV6-1 many CASSPLGSGYQPQHF TGTGCCAGCAGTCCCCTCGGGTCGGGGTATCAGCCCCAGCATTTT
. TRBJ2-5 TRBV7-2 . CASSLGGLRGTQYF TGTGCTAGCAGCTTAGGCGGCCTGCGGGGGACCCAGTACTTC
TRBD1 TRBJ1-4 TRBV25-1 . CASSPGQATPSTNEKLFF TGTGCCAGCAGCCCGGGACAGGCCACCCCCTCAACTAATGAAAAACTGTTTTTT
. TRBJ1-3 TRBV7-8 once CASSASPPRTVSGNTIYF TGTGCCAGCAGTGCTAGTCCCCCTCGGACAGTCTCTGGAAACACCATATATTTT
TRBD1 TRBJ1-6 TRBV9 many CASSGQGGVSPLHF TGTGCCAGCAGCGGACAGGGCGGCGTTTCACCCCTCCACTTT
. TRBJ1-4 TRBV9 . CASSQAAGSTEKLFF TGTGCCAGCAGCCAGGCGGCAGGGAGCACTGAAAAACTGTTTTTT
TRBD1 TRBJ1-2 TRBV6-5 . CATAGQGLFLANYGYTF TGTGCCACCGCGGGACAGGGGTTATTTCTCGCTAACTATGGCTACACCTTC
. TRBJ2-5 TRBV25-1 . CASSARGGSPRETQYF TGTGCCAGCAGTGCTAGAGGCGGTTCTCCCCGGGAGACCCAGTACTTC
. TRBJ2-2 TRBV4-2 few CATGVAGELFF TGTGCCACAGGTGTGGCCGGGGAGCTGTTTTTT